This is a list of T cell receptor beta chains from one sample in a study of cytomegalovirus exposure and HLA in healthy donors. The protocol was immunoSEQ multiplex PCR, while the TCRdb copy is restricted to in-frame clones and leaves out a portion. Among around 210,000 clones listed, roughly 73% were seen once. Sequencing input: PBMCs. The receptors here all came from a boy aged 5-17 years in good health and CMV-seronegative. Both conserved end residues are trimmed from each CDR3. Fields, in order: V gene, D gene, CDR3 length, CDR3 protein. D genes are given only for firm matches.

TRBV6-1,.,11,ASSRAAGYGYT
TRBV5-6,TRBD2,13,ASSSLSSGAGTQY
TRBV27,.,11,ASSLGNFYEQY
TRBV5-1,TRBD2,13,ASSLGLAGGNEQF
TRBV6-1,.,14,ASSGLGASSYNEQF
TRBV5-1,.,9,ASSLERAQY
TRBV11-2,TRBD1,11,ATRQGNAGELF
TRBV5-6,.,12,ASSLINPHYEQY
TRBV9,.,14,ASSKVNRFSGNTIY
TRBV19,.,14,ASSMRRGGGMDTQY
TRBV10-3,.,12,AISERLENSPLH
TRBV19,.,14,ASSIPTYQGDTEAF
TRBV10-1,.,11,ASSRGRGYGYT
TRBV4-1,.,11,ASSQDVDQPQH
TRBV30,.,8,AWRRDTQY
TRBV12-1,.,11,ASSFALVQPQH